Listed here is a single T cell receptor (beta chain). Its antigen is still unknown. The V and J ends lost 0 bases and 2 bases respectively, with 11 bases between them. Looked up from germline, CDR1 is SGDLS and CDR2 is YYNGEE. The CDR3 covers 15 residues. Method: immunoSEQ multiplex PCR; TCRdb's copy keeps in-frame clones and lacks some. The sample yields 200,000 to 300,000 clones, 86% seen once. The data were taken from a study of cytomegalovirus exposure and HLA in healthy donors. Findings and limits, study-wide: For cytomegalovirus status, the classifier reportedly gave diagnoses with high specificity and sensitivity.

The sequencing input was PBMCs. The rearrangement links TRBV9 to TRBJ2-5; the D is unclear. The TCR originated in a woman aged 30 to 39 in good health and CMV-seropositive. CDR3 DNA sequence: TGTGCCAGCAGCGTAGGGCCACTACCACAAGAGACCCAGTACTTC. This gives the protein CASSVGPLPQETQYF.